The T cell receptor beta chain described here comes from a study of identical twins (TCRdb year 2016). About the study as a whole: To test whether fetal clonotypes persist, the study used deep sequencing on TCR alpha and beta repertoires from monozygotic twins, unrelated adults of various ages, and cord blood. To rule out contamination, replicate twin experiments were performed at different times with different library preparation protocols.

Only healthy Caucasian donors were included. The twin cohort consisted of three pairs of female monozygotic twins, all aged roughly 18 to 30 years. The RNA used for TCR libraries was isolated from peripheral blood mononuclear cells. This clonotype was counted a few times. Its antigen remains unidentified. No base-level quality is on record; no much larger clone is a single base apart. The germline V gene yields SGHTA for CDR1 and FQGNSA for CDR2. Including the terminal cysteine and phenylalanine, the CDR3 comprises 16 residues. Kept here is only the CDR3 DNA, which spans 48 bases and is read in frame from base 1. Trimming takes 4 bases from V and 6 bases from J, and the germline ends sit 22 bases apart. The library was made by 5' RACE. Sequencing relied on an Illumina HiSeq 2000. Template switching added a universal primer binding site, and the final cDNA carried a unique molecular identifier that allowed TCR cDNA molecules to be counted accurately. Specific primers in the conserved constant-segment region were used to synthesize first-strand cDNA for the TCR alpha and beta chains. To control for contamination, every cDNA library carried two barcodes: a SMART-Mk sample barcode plus Illumina barcodes. TruSeq adapter sequences, together with Illumina sample barcodes, were added in two successive PCR steps. TCR alpha and beta cDNA libraries were sequenced on the Illumina HiSeq platform with custom primers. As for how the authors treated the data: MiGEC was used to process raw reads and extract unique molecular identifiers, and MiXCR was used to find CDR3 positions. For each individual, recombination models were inferred using an EM algorithm with the repgenHMM and IGoR tools. The analysis of shared clonotypes was done with the tcR package in R, with sharing normalized by the product of cloneset sizes. Out-of-frame nonproductive sequences were analyzed to study raw recombination free of thymic and clonal selection effects. The public reads were reanalyzed by TCRdb: fastp trimming at Q25, MiXCR alignment, in-frame beta chains only. Here each entry gathers all rows of one CDR3 protein and keeps the most common genes and DNA. Clone size and V and J calls follow TCRdb, not the original study. Counted in this sample were 550,000 to 700,000 distinct CDR3 sequences; approximately 10% of them appeared once. The ten largest clonotypes hold 2.5% to 3.5% of the sample.

The paper as a whole reports these results and caveats: Out-of-frame TCR alpha sharing in monozygotic twins was systematically underestimated by recombination models, whereas sharing between unrelated individuals was in agreement with the recombination models. Because the same donors could not be followed over many years, conclusions were based on cross-sectional statistical analysis. Compared with coincidental sharing between unrelated individuals, an excess of low generation-probability sequences was observed among out-of-frame TCR alpha sequences shared between twins. The excess sharing between twins in beta out-of-frame sequences was weaker because fewer shared sequences reduced the signal-to-noise ratio. Fewer insertions were carried by abundant cord blood beta clonotypes; a weaker similar trend was observed in young adult naive repertoires, while no such trend was observed in memory repertoires. Zero-insertion analyses could be partly confounded by invariant T cells such as MAIT and iNKT, though diverse VJ usage argued against such confounding for most clonotypes.

These sequences were also reported in another study, on yellow fever vaccine responses in identical twins. From the second report: According to the authors, in identical twins the way T cells responded to vaccination appeared partly convergent and partly personalized. The study precisely tracked vaccine-responding T cell clones in identical twins.

The source material was PBMCs. The clonotype was recovered from a woman younger than 35 in good health. The chain is made from TRBV7-2 and TRBJ2-7, and the D gene may be TRBD2, 6 bases matching. The CDR3 is CASSSRVGTLLGEQYF. Here is the DNA: TGTGCCAGCAGCTCGAGGGTGGGGACTCTTCTCGGCGAGCAGTACTTC. Full variable domain (CDR3 extended with the reference TRBV7-2 and TRBJ2-7 proteins): GAGVSQSPSNKVTEKGKDVELRCDPISGHTALYWYRQSLGQGLEFLIYFQGNSAPDKSGLPSDRFSAERTGGSVSTLTIQRTQQEDSAVYLCASSSRVGTLLGEQYFGPGTRLTVT.